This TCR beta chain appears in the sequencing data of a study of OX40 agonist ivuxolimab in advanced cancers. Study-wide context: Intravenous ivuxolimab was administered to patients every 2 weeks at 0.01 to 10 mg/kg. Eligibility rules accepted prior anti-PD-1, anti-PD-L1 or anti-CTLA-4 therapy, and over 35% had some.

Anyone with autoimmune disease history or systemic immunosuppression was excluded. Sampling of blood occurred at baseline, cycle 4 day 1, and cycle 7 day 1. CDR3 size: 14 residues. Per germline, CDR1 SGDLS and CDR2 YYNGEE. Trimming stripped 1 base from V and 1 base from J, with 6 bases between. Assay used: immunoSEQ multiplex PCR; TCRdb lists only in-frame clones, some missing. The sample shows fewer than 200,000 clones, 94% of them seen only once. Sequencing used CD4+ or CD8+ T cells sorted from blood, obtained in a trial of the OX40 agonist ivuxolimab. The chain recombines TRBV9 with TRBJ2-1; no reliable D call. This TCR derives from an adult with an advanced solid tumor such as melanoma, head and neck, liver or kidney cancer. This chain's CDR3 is CASSVMESYNEQFF. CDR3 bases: TGTGCCAGCAGCGTAATGGAGTCCTACAATGAGCAGTTCTTC.